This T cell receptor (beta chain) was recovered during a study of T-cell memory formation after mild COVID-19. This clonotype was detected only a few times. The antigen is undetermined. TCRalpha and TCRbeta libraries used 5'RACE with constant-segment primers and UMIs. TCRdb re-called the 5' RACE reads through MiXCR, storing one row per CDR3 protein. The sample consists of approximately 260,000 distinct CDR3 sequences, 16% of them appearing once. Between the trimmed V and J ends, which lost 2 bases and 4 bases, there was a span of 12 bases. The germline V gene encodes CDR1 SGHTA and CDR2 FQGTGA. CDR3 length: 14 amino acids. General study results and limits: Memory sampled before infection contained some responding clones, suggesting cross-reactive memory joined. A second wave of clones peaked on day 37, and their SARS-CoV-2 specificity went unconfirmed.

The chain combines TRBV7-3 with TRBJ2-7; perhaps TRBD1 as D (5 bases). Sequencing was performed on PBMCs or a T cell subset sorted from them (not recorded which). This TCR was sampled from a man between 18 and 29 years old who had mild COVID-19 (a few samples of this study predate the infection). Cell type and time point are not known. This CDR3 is CASSLLRQPYEQYF. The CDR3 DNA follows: TGTGCCAGCAGCTTACTACGACAGCCTTACGAGCAGTACTTC.